What follows are 19 T cell receptor beta chains derived from one specimen sequenced in a study of blood T cell repertoires in COVID-19. The data were produced by immunoSEQ multiplex PCR, yet TCRdb's version contains in-frame clones alone and is incomplete. The table records 65,000 to 100,000 clones, roughly 80% of them present only once. The source material was peripheral blood. The source is a woman older than 75 with acute or convalescent COVID-19.

This sequence joins TRBV5-1 and TRBJ1-1; 8 nucleotides match TRBD1. V gave up 7 bases and J gave up 1 base; unmatched junction bases: 6. Germline V gene data show CDR1 as SGHRS and CDR2 as YFSETQ. The CDR3 sequence is 14 residues long. Here the CDR3 reads CASFGGTGNTEAFF. The DNA of the CDR3 is TGCGCCAGCTTTGGCGGGACAGGGAACACTGAAGCTTTCTTT.

The chain couples TRBV19 to TRBJ2-1, with a possible D match to TRBD2 (6 bases). The CDR3 length is 14 residues. Trimming pared 7 bases from V and 1 base from J, leaving 11 bases between. CDR1 and CDR2 (germline): LNHDA, SQIVND (reference sequence). The CDR3 spells CASTLAGSYNEQFF. The CDR3, as DNA: TGTGCCAGTACCCTGGCGGGGTCCTACAATGAGCAGTTCTTC.

This sequence joins TRBV6-5 and TRBJ2-7; no reliable D call. This CDR3 is 14 amino acids long. V was shortened by 0 bases and J by 6 bases, with 12 bases between the two germline ends. Germline V lookup: CDR1 MNHEY, CDR2 SVGAGI. For the CDR3, the DNA is TGTGCCAGCAGTTACTCGCGTGAGGTCTCCGAGCAGTACTTC. The encoded protein is CASSYSREVSEQYF.

This chain uses TRBV3-1 (or the pseudogene TRBV3-2) with TRBJ1-3; D call uncertain. The CDR3 covers 15 residues. Germline-derived CDR1 and CDR2 are LGHDT and YNNKEL (reference sequence). V dropped 1 base and J dropped 1 base, with 8 bases sitting between them. CDR3 bases: TGTGCCAGCAGCCAAGTCGGGTTATCTGGAAACACCATATATTTT. Its translation is CASSQVGLSGNTIYF.

This chain uses TRBV19 with TRBJ1-1; no firm D call. Trimming left V 3 bases short and J 10 bases short, with 18 bases between. The CDR3 contains 14 residues. The V gene's germline CDR1 is LNHDA and CDR2 SQIVND (reference sequence). Written as DNA, the CDR3 is TGTGCCAGTAGTATCGGGATTCGGGTGTCGGCAGCTTTCTTT. Encoded protein: CASSIGIRVSAAFF. Using reference TRBV19 and TRBJ1-1 for the parts outside the CDR3, the full variable domain is DGGITQSPKYLFRKEGQNVTLSCEQNLNHDAMYWYRQDPGQGLRLIYYSQIVNDFQKGDIAEGYSVSREKKESFPLTVTSAQKNPTAFYLCASSIGIRVSAAFFGQGTRLTVV.

The chain combines TRBV4-1 with TRBJ2-1, with a weak D call TRBD1 (6 bases). The germline V and J ends were trimmed by 0 bases and 2 bases, with 17 bases remaining between them. This CDR3 is 18 amino acids long. The germline CDR1 and CDR2 sequences are MGHRA and YSYEKL. The CDR3 protein is CASSQEGPTTGTYNEQFF. CDR3 sequence (DNA): TGCGCCAGCAGCCAAGAAGGCCCTACGACAGGAACCTACAATGAGCAGTTCTTC.

This chain joins TRBV6-2 or TRBV6-3 and TRBJ1-2; 10 bases match TRBD1. CDR1 MNHEY and CDR2 SVGEGT come from the germline V gene. The CDR3 is made up of 13 amino acids. V lost 6 bases and J lost 6; bases outside the gene matches: 4. The CDR3 nucleotides read TGTGCCAGCAGCATGGGACAGGGGAATGGCTACACCTTC. Translated, it gives CASSMGQGNGYTF.

This clone appeared once. CDR3 DNA: TGCGCCAGCAGCTTGTCAGGGGCACCCACAGATACGCAGTATTTT. Its protein is CASSLSGAPTDTQYF. This sequence joins TRBV5-1 and TRBJ2-3; possible D gene TRBD1, 6 bases. The germline V and J ends were trimmed by 1 base and 2 bases, with 11 bases remaining between them. Germline V lookup: CDR1 SGHRS, CDR2 YFSETQ. The CDR3 has 15 amino acids.

This clone was recorded only once. V is TRBV9 and J is TRBJ1-3; 7 nucleotides agree with TRBD1. The ends lost 0 bases at V and 4 bases at J; junction bases unmatched: 10. The CDR3 spans 17 residues. The germline CDR1 and CDR2 sequences are SGDLS and YYNGEE. CDR3 region: CASSVESLRGGGNTIYF. As DNA, the CDR3 is TGTGCCAGCAGCGTAGAAAGTTTGAGAGGGGGCGGAAACACCATATATTTT. Combining the CDR3 with reference TRBV9 and TRBJ1-3 gives the whole variable domain DSGVTQTPKHLITATGQRVTLRCSPRSGDLSVYWYQQSLDQGLQFLIQYYNGEERAKGNILERFSAQQFPDLHSELNLSSLELGDSALYFCASSVESLRGGGNTIYFGEGSWLTVV.

The J gene is TRBJ1-3, the V gene TRBV24-1; D is possibly TRBD1 (6 bases). Trimming removed 4 bases from V and 2 bases from J, with 14 bases in between. The CDR3 covers 16 residues. Germline assignment: CDR1 KGHDR and CDR2 SFDVKD. Written as DNA, the CDR3 is TGTGCCACCAGTGACACCGCGACAGGCCCTGGAAACACCATATATTTT. It encodes CATSDTATGPGNTIYF.

In DNA form, the CDR3 reads TGTGCCTGGAGTGATGACCCTATAGCGACGGCCCAGTACTTC. Encoded protein: CAWSDDPIATAQYF. V is TRBV30 and J is TRBJ2-5; possibly TRBD2 for D (5 bases). This CDR3 is built from 14 residues. V was shortened by 1 base and J by 9 bases, with 18 bases between the two germline ends. Germline assignment: CDR1 GTSNPN and CDR2 SVGIG (reference sequence).

The CDR3 loop is CASSYDRGRSGELFF. CDR3 coding DNA: TGTGCCAGCAGTTACGATCGGGGTAGGAGCGGGGAGCTGTTTTTT. The J gene is TRBJ2-2, the V gene TRBV6-5, with D possibly being TRBD2 (5 bases). Germline CDR1 and CDR2: MNHEY and SVGAGI. The CDR3 has 15 residues. The germline V and J ends were trimmed by 2 bases and 7 bases, with 14 bases remaining between them.

V gene TRBV28 combines with J gene TRBJ1-3, with D possibly TRBD1 on 5 matching bases. The V gene's germline CDR1 is MDHEN and CDR2 SYDVKM. This CDR3 comprises 15 residues. V lost 3 bases to trimming and J lost 4 bases, with 13 bases between them. The chain's CDR3 is CASSFQGGRGNTIYF. In nucleotides, the CDR3 is TGTGCCAGCAGTTTCCAGGGAGGTAGGGGAAACACCATATATTTT.

CDR3 DNA sequence: TGTGCCAGCAGCCCCCGGACTAGCGGGGGGGCAGGCACAGATACGCAGTATTTT. This translates into CASSPRTSGGAGTDTQYF. The chain uses TRBV7-2 and TRBJ2-3; 15 nucleotides align to TRBD2. The length of the CDR3 is 18 residues. CDR1 is SGHTA, CDR2 FQGNSA, per germline. V was clipped by 5 bases and J by 1 base; unmatched bases: 7.

This chain joins TRBV7-6 and TRBJ1-4; a weak D match, TRBD1 (6 bases). CDR1 and CDR2 (germline): SGHVS, FNYEAQ. This CDR3 has 15 amino acids. V was clipped by 2 bases and J by 8 bases, with 15 bases between them. The CDR3 is CASSLSGGREEKLFF. CDR3 DNA sequence: TGTGCCAGCAGCTTATCCGGGGGGCGGGAGGAAAAACTGTTTTTT.

This chain joins TRBV28 and TRBJ2-3; a possible D gene is TRBD2 (6 bases). From germline, CDR1 is MDHEN and CDR2 SYDVKM. The CDR3 is made up of 15 amino acids. The V end was cut by 6 bases, the J end by 5 bases, with 18 bases between. The DNA of the CDR3 is TGTGCCAGCAGCCTATCCCGGGACTTTAAAGATACGCAGTATTTT. As protein: CASSLSRDFKDTQYF.

V usage is TRBV11-3 and J usage is TRBJ2-1, with D perhaps matching TRBD1 (5 bases). The V gene's germline CDR1 is SGHNT and CDR2 YENEEA. V lost 5 bases, J lost 5 bases, and 7 bases lay in between. The CDR3 runs 12 residues. For the CDR3, the DNA is TGTGCCAGCAGCCCGACAGACAATGAGCAGTTCTTC. Encoded protein: CASSPTDNEQFF.

V gene TRBV19 combines with J gene TRBJ1-5; D unclear. V lost 6 bases and J lost 7, with 13 bases in between. Germline CDR1 LNHDA, CDR2 SQIVND (reference sequence). The length of the CDR3 is 13 residues. This CDR3 is CASSAGLRQPQHF. The CDR3 nucleotides are TGTGCCAGTAGCGCAGGCCTAAGACAGCCCCAGCATTTT.

This chain uses TRBV15 with TRBJ1-5, with TRBD1 matching over 8 bases. V shed 4 bases, J shed 2 bases, and the junction held 4 bases outside the gene matches. The germline V gene encodes CDR1 LNHNV and CDR2 YYDKDF (reference sequence). This CDR3 spans 15 amino acids. This CDR3 reads CATSTDRGGNQPQHF. The CDR3 DNA reads TGTGCCACCAGCACCGACAGGGGTGGCAATCAGCCCCAGCATTTT.